One TCR beta chain is described in this entry. The antigen is undetermined. Both 60 Vbeta primers and 13 Jbeta primers went into the PCR. Method: immunoSEQ multiplex PCR; TCRdb's copy keeps in-frame clones and lacks some. Of about 140,000 clones in the sample, roughly four fifths were seen once. The sample belongs to a study of cytomegalovirus exposure and HLA in healthy donors. V was clipped by 6 bases and J by 1 base, with 14 bases between them. The CDR3 sequence is 15 residues long. Germline V gene data show CDR1 as MDHEN and CDR2 as SYDVKM. Study-level results: Researchers had no immune exposure information except CMV serostatus available. According to an earlier analysis, most TCR beta V segments yielded productive rearrangements about 90% or about 30% of the time. A few chains tied to CMV proved CMV antigen-specific in vitro.

Sequencing was carried out using PBMCs. The sequence was obtained from a woman aged 40 to 49 in good health and CMV-seronegative. The chain joins TRBV28 to TRBJ2-3; D ambiguous. CDR3 coding DNA: TGTGCCAGCAGCCAGAGGATCTTTGGCACAGATACGCAGTATTTT. Protein product: CASSQRIFGTDTQYF.